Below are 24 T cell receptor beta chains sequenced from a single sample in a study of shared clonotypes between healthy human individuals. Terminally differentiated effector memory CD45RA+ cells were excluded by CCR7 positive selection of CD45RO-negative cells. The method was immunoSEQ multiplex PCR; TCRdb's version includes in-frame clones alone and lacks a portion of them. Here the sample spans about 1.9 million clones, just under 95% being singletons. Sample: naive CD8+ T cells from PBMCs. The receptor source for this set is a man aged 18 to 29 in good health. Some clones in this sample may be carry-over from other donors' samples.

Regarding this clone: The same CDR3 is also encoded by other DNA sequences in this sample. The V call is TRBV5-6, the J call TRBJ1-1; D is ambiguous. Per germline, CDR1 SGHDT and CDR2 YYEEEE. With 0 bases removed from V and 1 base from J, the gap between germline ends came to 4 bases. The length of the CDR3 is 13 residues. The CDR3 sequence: CASSLVANTEAFF. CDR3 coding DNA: TGTGCCAGCAGCTTGGTTGCGAACACTGAAGCTTTCTTT.

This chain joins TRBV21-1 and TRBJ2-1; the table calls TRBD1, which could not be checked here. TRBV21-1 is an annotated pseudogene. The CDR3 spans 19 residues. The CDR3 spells CASSKAGTGTAWKYNEQFF. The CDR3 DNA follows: TGTGCCAGCAGCAAAGCAGGGACAGGGACGGCCTGGAAATACAATGAGCAGTTCTTC.

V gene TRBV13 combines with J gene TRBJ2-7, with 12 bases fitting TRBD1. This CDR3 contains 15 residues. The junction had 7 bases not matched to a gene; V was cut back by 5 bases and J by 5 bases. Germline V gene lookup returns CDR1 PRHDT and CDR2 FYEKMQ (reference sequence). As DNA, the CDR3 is TGTGCCAGCAGCCCGGCCGGGACAGGGGGCCACGAGCAGTACTTC. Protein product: CASSPAGTGGHEQYF.

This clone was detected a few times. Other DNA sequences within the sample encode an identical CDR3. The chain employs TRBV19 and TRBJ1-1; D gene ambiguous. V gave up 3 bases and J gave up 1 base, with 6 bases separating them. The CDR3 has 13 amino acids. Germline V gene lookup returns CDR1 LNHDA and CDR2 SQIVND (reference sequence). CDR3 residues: CASSIGPNTEAFF. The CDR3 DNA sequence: TGTGCCAGTAGTATCGGGCCGAACACTGAAGCTTTCTTT.

The CDR3 loop is CASSSGVGANYGYTF. The CDR3 DNA reads TGCGCCAGCAGCTCTGGAGTGGGGGCTAACTATGGCTACACCTTC. V and J are TRBV5-1 and TRBJ1-2; D may be TRBD1 (5 bases). From germline, CDR1 is SGHRS and CDR2 YFSETQ. This CDR3 is built from 15 residues. With 3 bases removed from V and 0 bases from J, the gap between germline ends came to 12 bases.

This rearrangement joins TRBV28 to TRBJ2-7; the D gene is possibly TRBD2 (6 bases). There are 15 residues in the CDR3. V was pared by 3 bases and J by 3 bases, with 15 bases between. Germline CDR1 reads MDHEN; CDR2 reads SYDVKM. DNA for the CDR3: TGTGCCAGCAGTTTGCCGCGGCTAGCGAGCTACGAGCAGTACTTC. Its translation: CASSLPRLASYEQYF.

The CDR3 here is CASSRGRWTDTQYF. CDR3 in DNA: TGTGCCAGCAGCAGGGGCCGGTGGACAGATACGCAGTATTTT. The rearrangement links TRBV28 to TRBJ2-3, with D possibly TRBD1 on 6 matching bases. V was clipped by 6 bases and J by 3 bases, with 13 bases between them. The CDR3 is 14 residues long. Germline V gene sequence: CDR1 MDHEN, CDR2 SYDVKM.

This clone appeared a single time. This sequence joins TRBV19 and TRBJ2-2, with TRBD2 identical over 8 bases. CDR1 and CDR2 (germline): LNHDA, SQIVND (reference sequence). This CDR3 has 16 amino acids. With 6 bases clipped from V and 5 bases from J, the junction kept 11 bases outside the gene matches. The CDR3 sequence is CASRGVSGRLTGELFF. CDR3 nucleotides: TGTGCCAGTAGGGGGGTAAGCGGGAGATTGACCGGGGAGCTGTTTTTT. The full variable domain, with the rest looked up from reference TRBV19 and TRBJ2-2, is DGGITQSPKYLFRKEGQNVTLSCEQNLNHDAMYWYRQDPGQGLRLIYYSQIVNDFQKGDIAEGYSVSREKKESFPLTVTSAQKNPTAFYLCASRGVSGRLTGELFFGEGSRLTVL.

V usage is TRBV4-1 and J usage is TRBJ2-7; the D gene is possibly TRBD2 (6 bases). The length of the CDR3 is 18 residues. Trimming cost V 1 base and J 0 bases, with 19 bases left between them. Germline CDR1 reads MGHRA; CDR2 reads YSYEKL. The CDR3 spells CASSQVHFTSTSSYEQYF. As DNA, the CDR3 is TGCGCCAGCAGCCAAGTCCATTTTACTAGCACCAGCTCCTACGAGCAGTACTTC.

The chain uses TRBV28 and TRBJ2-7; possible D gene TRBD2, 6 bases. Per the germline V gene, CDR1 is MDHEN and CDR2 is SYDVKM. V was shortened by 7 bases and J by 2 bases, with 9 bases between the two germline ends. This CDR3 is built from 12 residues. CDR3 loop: CASTRGPYEQYF. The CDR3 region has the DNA TGTGCCAGCACGCGGGGCCCCTACGAGCAGTACTTC. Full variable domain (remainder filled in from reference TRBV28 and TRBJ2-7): DVKVTQSSRYLVKRTGEKVFLECVQDMDHENMFWYRQDPGLGLRLIYFSYDVKMKEKGDIPEGYSVSREKKERFSLILESASTNQTSMYLCASTRGPYEQYFGPGTRLTVT.

Here the CDR3 DNA reads TGTGCCAGCAGCCTTCGGGTAGAGACCCTTAGTGAGCAGTTCTTC. Translated, it gives CASSLRVETLSEQFF. The chain has TRBV7-6 and TRBJ2-1; no clear D. The germline V gene encodes CDR1 SGHVS and CDR2 FNYEAQ. V lost 5 bases, J lost 9 bases, and 20 bases lay in between. The CDR3 contains 15 residues. Full variable domain (missing parts from reference TRBV7-6 and TRBJ2-1): GAGVSQSPRYKVTKRGQDVALRCDPISGHVSLYWYRQALGQGPEFLTYFNYEAQQDKSGLPNDRFSAERPEGSISTLTIQRTEQRDSAMYRCASSLRVETLSEQFFGPGTRLTVL.

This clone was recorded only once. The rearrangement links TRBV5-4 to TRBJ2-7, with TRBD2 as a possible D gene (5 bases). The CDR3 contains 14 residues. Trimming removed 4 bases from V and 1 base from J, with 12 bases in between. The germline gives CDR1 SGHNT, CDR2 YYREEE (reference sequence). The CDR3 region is CASSPTSSSYEQYF. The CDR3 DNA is TGTGCCAGCAGCCCTACTAGTTCGTCCTACGAGCAGTACTTC.

CDR3 in DNA: TGTGCCAGCAGCCCCTTGCGGGAGAGGCACAATGAGCAGTTCTTC. Amino acids: CASSPLRERHNEQFF. The rearrangement joins TRBV7-2 to TRBJ2-1, with 7 bases fitting TRBD2. V trimming: 5 bases; J trimming: 5 bases; junction bases outside the gene matches: 9. This CDR3 is built from 15 residues. CDR1 and CDR2 from the germline V gene are SGHTA and FQGNSA.

CDR3 sequence: CASSFMEGSTGELFF. In nucleotides, the CDR3 is TGTGCCAGCAGCTTTATGGAGGGCAGCACCGGGGAGCTGTTTTTT. The chain carries TRBV7-9 and TRBJ2-2; a possible D gene is TRBD2 (6 bases). The CDR3 is 15 residues long. Between the trimmed V and J ends, which lost 3 bases and 4 bases, there was a span of 12 bases. Germline V gene sequence: CDR1 SEHNR, CDR2 FQNEAQ (reference sequence).

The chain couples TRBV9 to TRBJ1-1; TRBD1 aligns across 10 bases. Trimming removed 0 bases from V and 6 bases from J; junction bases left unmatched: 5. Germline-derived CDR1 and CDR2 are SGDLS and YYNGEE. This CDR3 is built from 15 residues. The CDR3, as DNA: TGTGCCAGCAGCGTAGTAGGGACAGGGGCCTCTGAAGCTTTCTTT. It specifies CASSVVGTGASEAFF.

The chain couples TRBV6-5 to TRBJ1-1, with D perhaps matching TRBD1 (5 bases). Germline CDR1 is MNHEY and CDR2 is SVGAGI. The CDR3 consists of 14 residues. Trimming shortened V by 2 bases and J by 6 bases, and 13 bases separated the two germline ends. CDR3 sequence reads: CASSYGGEHPEAFF. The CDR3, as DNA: TGTGCCAGCAGTTACGGGGGGGAACACCCTGAAGCTTTCTTT.

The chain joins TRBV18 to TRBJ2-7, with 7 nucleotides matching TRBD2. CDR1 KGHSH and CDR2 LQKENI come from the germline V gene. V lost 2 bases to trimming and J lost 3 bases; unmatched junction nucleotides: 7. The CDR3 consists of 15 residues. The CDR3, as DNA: TGTGCCAGCTCACCAAGTAGCGGGTCGATCTACGAGCAGTACTTC. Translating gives CASSPSSGSIYEQYF.

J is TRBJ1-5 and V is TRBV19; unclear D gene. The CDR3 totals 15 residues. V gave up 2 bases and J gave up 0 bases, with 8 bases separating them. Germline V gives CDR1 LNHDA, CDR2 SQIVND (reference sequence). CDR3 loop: CASSIMASSNQPQHF. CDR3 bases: TGTGCCAGTAGTATAATGGCCTCTAGCAATCAGCCCCAGCATTTT.

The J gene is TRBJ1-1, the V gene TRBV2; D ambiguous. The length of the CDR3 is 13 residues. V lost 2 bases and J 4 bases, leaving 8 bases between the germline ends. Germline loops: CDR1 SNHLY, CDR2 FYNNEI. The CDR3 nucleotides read TGTGCCAGCAGTGAATATGGTGGCACTGAAGCTTTCTTT. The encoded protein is CASSEYGGTEAFF.

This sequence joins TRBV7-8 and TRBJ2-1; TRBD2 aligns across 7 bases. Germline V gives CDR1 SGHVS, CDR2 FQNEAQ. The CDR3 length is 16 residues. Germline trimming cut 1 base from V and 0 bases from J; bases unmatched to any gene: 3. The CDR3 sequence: CASSLVGGSSYNEQFF. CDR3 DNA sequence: TGTGCCAGCAGCTTAGTTGGCGGGAGCTCCTACAATGAGCAGTTCTTC.

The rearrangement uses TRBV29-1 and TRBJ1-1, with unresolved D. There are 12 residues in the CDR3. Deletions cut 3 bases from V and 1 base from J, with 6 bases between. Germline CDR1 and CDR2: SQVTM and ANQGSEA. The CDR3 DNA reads TGCAGCGTTGAGGGTCAGAACACTGAAGCTTTCTTT. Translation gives CSVEGQNTEAFF.

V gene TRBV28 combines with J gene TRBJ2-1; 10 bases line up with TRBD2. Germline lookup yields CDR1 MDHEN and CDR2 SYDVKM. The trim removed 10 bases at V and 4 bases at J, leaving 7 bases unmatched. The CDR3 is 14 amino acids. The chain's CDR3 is CATAVAGGYNEQFF. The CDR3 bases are TGTGCCACGGCGGTAGCGGGAGGATACAATGAGCAGTTCTTC.

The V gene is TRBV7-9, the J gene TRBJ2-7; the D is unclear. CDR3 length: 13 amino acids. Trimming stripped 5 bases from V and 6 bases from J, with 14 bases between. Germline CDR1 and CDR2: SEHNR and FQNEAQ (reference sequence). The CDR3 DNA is TGTGCCAGCAGCCCGGGCCCCGAGACCGAGCAGTACTTC. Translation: CASSPGPETEQYF.

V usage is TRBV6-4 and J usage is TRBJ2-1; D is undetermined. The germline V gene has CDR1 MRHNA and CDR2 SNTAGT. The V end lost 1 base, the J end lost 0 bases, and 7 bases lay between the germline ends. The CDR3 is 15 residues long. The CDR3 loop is CASSDWQSSYNEQFF. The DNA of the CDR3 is TGTGCCAGCAGTGACTGGCAGAGCTCCTACAATGAGCAGTTCTTC.